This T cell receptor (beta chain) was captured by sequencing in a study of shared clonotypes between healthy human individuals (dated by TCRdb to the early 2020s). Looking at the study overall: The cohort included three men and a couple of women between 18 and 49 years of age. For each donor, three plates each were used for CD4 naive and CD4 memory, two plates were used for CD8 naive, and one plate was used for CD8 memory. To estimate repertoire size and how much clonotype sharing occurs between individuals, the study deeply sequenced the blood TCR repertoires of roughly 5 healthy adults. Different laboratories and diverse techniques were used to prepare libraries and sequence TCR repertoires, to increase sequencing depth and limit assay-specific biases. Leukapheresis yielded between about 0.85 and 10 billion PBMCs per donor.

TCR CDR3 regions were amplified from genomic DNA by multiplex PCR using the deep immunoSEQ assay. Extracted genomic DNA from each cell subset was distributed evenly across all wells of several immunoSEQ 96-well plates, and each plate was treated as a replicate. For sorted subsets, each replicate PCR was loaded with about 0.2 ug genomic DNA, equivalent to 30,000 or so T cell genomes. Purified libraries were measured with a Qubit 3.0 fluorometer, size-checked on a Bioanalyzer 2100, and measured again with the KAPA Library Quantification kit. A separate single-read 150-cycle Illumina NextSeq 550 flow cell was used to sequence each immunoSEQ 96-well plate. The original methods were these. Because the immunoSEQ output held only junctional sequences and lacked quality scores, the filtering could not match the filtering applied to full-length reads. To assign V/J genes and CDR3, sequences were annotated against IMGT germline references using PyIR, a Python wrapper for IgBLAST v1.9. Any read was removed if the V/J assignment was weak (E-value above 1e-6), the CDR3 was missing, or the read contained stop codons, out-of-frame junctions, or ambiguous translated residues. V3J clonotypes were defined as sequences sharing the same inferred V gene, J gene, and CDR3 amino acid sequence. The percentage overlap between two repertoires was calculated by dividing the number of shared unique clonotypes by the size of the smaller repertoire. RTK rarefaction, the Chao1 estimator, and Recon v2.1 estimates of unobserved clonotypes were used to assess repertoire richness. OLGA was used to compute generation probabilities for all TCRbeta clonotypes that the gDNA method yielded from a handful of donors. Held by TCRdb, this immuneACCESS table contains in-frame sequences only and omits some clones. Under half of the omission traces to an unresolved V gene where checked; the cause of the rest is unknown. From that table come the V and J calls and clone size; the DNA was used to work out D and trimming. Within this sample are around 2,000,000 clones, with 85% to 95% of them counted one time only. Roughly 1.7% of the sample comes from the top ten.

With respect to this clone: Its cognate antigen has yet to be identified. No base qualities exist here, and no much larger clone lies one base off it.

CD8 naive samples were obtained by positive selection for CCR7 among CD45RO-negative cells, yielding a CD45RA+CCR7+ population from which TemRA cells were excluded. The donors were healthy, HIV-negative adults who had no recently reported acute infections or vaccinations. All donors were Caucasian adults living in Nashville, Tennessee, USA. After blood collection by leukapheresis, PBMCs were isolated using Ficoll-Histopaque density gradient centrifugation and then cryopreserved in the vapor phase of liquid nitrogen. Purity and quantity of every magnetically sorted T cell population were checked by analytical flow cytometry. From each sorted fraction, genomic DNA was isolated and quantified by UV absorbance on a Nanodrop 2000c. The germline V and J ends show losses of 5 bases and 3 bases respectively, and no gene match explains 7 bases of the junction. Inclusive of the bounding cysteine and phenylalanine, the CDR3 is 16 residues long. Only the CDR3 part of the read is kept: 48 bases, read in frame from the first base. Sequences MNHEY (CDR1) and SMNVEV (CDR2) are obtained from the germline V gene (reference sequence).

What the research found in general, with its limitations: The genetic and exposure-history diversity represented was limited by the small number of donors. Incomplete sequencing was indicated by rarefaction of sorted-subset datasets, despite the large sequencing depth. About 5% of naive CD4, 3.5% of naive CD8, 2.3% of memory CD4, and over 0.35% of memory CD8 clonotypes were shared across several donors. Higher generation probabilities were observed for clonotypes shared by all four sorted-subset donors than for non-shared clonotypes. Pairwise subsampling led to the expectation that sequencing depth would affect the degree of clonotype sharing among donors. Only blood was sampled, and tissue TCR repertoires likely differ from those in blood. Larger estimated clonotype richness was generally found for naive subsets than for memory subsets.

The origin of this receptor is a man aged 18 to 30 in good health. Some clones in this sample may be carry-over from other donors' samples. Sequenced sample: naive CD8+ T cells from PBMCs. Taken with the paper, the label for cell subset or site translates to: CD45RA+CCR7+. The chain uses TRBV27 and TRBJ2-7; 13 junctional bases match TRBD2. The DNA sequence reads TGTGCCAGCAGTGCGGGGACTAGCGGGACCTACTACGAGCAGTACTTC. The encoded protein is CASSAGTSGTYYEQYF.